The 26 T cell receptor beta chains reported below all come from one sample, sequenced in a study of blood T cells in healthy people across ages. A second roughly 6 to 11 cycle PCR used barcoded and J-beta primers. Via MiXCR, TCRdb re-called the 5' RACE reads, giving one row per CDR3 protein. In the table there are approximately 290,000 distinct CDR3 sequences, around 29% of which are singletons. Material for sequencing was blood. The receptors were gathered from a woman between 65 and 79 years old in good health.

This clonotype was detected a few times. V is TRBV29-1 and J is TRBJ2-2; 10 nucleotides match TRBD1. V was pared by 3 bases and J by 3 bases, with 7 bases of the junction left unmatched. Looked up from germline, CDR1 is SQVTM and CDR2 is ANQGSEA. The CDR3 totals 16 residues. In DNA form, the CDR3 reads TGCAGCGTTGACTCCGGGACAGGGGTCTACACCGGGGAGCTGTTTTTT. Its protein product is CSVDSGTGVYTGELFF.

The chain links TRBV20-1 to TRBJ2-5; 8 bases map to TRBD2. The J call could be wrong; TRBJ2-7 is a better fit for the DNA end. The CDR3 sequence is 13 residues long. The V gene's germline CDR1 is DFQATT and CDR2 SNEGSKA (reference sequence). CDR3 DNA: TGCAGTGCTCATCCGGGGGGGGGTTACGAGCAGTACTTC. This codes for CSAHPGGGYEQYF.

This clonotype has more than one count but fewer than ten. V gene TRBV4-1 combines with J gene TRBJ2-1; D unclear. CDR1 is MGHRA and CDR2 is YSYEKL in the germline V gene. Trimming pared 0 bases from V and 5 bases from J, leaving 14 bases between. The CDR3 loop spans 16 amino acids. This chain's CDR3 is CASSQEARPPNNEQFF. The CDR3 DNA reads as TGCGCCAGCAGCCAAGAAGCAAGACCACCCAACAATGAGCAGTTCTTC.

This clonotype showed up just a few times. This chain links TRBV28 with TRBJ2-2; D may be TRBD2 (6 bases). CDR1 and CDR2 (germline): MDHEN, SYDVKM. The CDR3 spans 13 residues. V lost 6 bases and J lost 7, with 12 bases in between. CDR3 amino acids: CASRTREVGELFF. In nucleotides, the CDR3 is TGTGCCAGCAGAACGCGGGAAGTCGGGGAGCTGTTTTTT.

The V gene is TRBV5-1, the J gene TRBJ2-1; the match to TRBD2 covers 14 bases. The V segment lost 3 bases and the J segment 4 bases; nucleotides outside the gene matches: 6. This CDR3 spans 17 amino acids. Per germline, CDR1 SGHRS and CDR2 YFSETQ. The DNA of the CDR3 is TGCGCCAGCAGCTCGGCAGGGACTAGCGGGGGATACAATGAGCAGTTCTTC. Translation gives CASSSAGTSGGYNEQFF.

The V and J genes are TRBV12-3 or TRBV12-4 and TRBJ2-2; 8 positions match TRBD1. The V segment lost 5 bases and the J segment 4 bases; nucleotides outside the gene matches: 9. The CDR3 sequence is 16 residues long. The CDR3 nucleotides read TGTGCCAGCAGTCGACAGGGGCCTCCGGTCACCGGGGAGCTGTTTTTT. This codes for CASSRQGPPVTGELFF.

This chain links TRBV20-1 with TRBJ1-2; maybe TRBD1 (5 bases). V gave up 1 base and J gave up 7 bases, with 10 bases separating them. The germline V gene has CDR1 DFQATT and CDR2 SNEGSKA (reference sequence). CDR3 length: 12 amino acids. The CDR3 DNA reads as TGCAGTGCTAGAGGACAGACGAGTGGCTACACCTTC. Residues: CSARGQTSGYTF.

This clonotype has only a few counts. The chain carries TRBV6-5 and TRBJ1-2; D might be TRBD1 (6 bases). The CDR3 runs to 13 residues. CDR1 and CDR2 (germline): MNHEY, SVGAGI. V was clipped by 6 bases and J by 1 base, with 9 bases between them. The CDR3, as DNA: TGTGCCAGCAGAGGACAGAATAACTATGGCTACACCTTC. This codes for CASRGQNNYGYTF.

V usage is TRBV10-3 and J usage is TRBJ1-4; a weak D match, TRBD1 (6 bases). The CDR3 has 14 residues. V lost 10 bases and J lost 6, with 18 bases in between. Per germline, CDR1 ENHRY and CDR2 SYGVKD. CDR3 loop: CATRGGPVDEKLFF. As DNA, the CDR3 is TGTGCCACCAGGGGTGGGCCGGTTGATGAAAAACTGTTTTTT.

With respect to this clonotype: One end of the junction varies from germline; a read error may be responsible. This chain links TRBV28 with TRBJ1-1; 7 nucleotides match TRBD1. Germline V CDR1 and CDR2: MDHEN, SYDVKM. The CDR3 length is 14 residues. CDR3 sequence reads: CTSSLTGARTEAFF. The CDR3 DNA follows: TGTACCAGCAGTTTAACAGGGGCGAGGACTGAAGCTTTCTTT. Full variable domain (outside the CDR3, taken from reference TRBV28 and TRBJ1-1): DVKVTQSSRYLVKRTGEKVFLECVQDMDHENMFWYRQDPGLGLRLIYFSYDVKMKEKGDIPEGYSVSREKKERFSLILESASTNQTSMYLCTSSLTGARTEAFFGQGTRLTVV.

The chain combines TRBV5-5 with TRBJ2-5; possibly TRBD1 or TRBD2 for D (6 bases each). The J call is doubtful: the DNA matches TRBJ2-7 better. CDR3 length: 15 amino acids. Germline-derived CDR1 and CDR2 are SGHKS and YYEKEE (reference sequence). CDR3 coding DNA: TGTGCCAGCAGCTTGGATCAGGGGAGGCGGGGCGAGCAGTACTTC. Encoded protein: CASSLDQGRRGEQYF.

As regards this clonotype: The germline gene is not matched at one end of the junction; a read error may be the cause. The chain links TRBV20-1 to TRBJ2-7; D is possibly TRBD1 (5 bases). Germline values: CDR1 DFQATT, CDR2 SNEGSKA (reference sequence). The CDR3 loop spans 15 amino acids. The CDR3 sequence is CSAREWADSSYEQYF. The CDR3, as DNA: TGCAGCGCTAGAGAATGGGCAGACAGCTCCTACGAGCAGTACTTC.

The chain combines TRBV7-2 with TRBJ2-2; 8 nucleotides agree with TRBD1. Germline CDR1 SGHTA, CDR2 FQGNSA. The V and J ends lost 6 bases and 6 bases, in that order; junction bases with no gene match: 6. The CDR3 loop spans 14 amino acids. As DNA, the CDR3 is TGTGCCAGCAGGAGGACAGGGACTGCCGGGGAGCTGTTTTTT. Translation: CASRRTGTAGELFF.

This clonotype was observed at least ten times. CDR3 residues: CASSYRGAGTGELFF. In nucleotides, the CDR3 is TGTGCCAGCAGCTACAGGGGTGCCGGCACCGGGGAGCTGTTTTTT. The chain is built from TRBV5-6 and TRBJ2-2, with TRBD1 identical over 7 bases. Trimming at V came to 3 bases and at J to 4 bases, leaving 6 bases not matched to a gene. CDR3 length: 15 residues. CDR1 and CDR2 from the germline V gene are SGHDT and YYEEEE.

This clonotype was seen repeatedly, ten times or more. The gene calls are TRBV29-1 and TRBJ2-5; D is perhaps TRBD2 (6 bases). V gave up 1 base and J gave up 4 bases, with 13 bases separating them. The CDR3 covers 14 residues. Per germline, CDR1 SQVTM and CDR2 ANQGSEA. CDR3 amino acids: CSVEGGKGAETQYF. Here the CDR3 DNA reads TGCAGCGTTGAAGGCGGGAAAGGGGCAGAGACCCAGTACTTC.

Only a few counts were recorded for this clonotype. This chain joins TRBV5-6 and TRBJ1-5; tentative D call: TRBD1 (6 bases). CDR1 and CDR2 (germline): SGHDT, YYEEEE. Trimming left V 2 bases short and J 7 bases short, with 16 bases between. This CDR3 region has 15 residues. Written as DNA, the CDR3 is TGTGCCAGCAGCTTACAACAGGGAATTTGGCAGCCCCAGCATTTT. This sequence encodes CASSLQQGIWQPQHF. Drawing the rest from reference TRBV5-6 and TRBJ1-5, the complete variable domain is DAGVTQSPTHLIKTRGQQVTLRCSPKSGHDTVSWYQQALGQGPQFIFQYYEEEERQRGNFPDRFSGHQFPNYSSELNVNALLLGDSALYLCASSLQQGIWQPQHFGDGTRLSIL.

This clonotype came up a few times. The V and J genes are TRBV4-3 and TRBJ2-5, with 7 bases fitting TRBD2. TRBJ2-1 matches the DNA end more closely, so the J call is doubtful. The V gene's germline CDR1 is LGHNA and CDR2 YSLEER. This CDR3 has 18 residues. CDR3 protein: CASSQVAVSGASRNEQFF. Written as DNA, the CDR3 is TGCGCCAGCAGCCAAGTGGCCGTCAGCGGGGCCTCCCGGAATGAGCAGTTCTTC.

This chain joins TRBV4-2 and TRBJ1-2; 8 positions agree with TRBD1. Germline loops: CDR1 LGHNA, CDR2 YNFKEQ. This CDR3 is 13 amino acids long. V lost 2 bases and J lost 7; bases outside the gene matches: 3. CDR3 loop: CASSQQGAGGYTF. CDR3 coding DNA: TGTGCCAGCAGCCAACAGGGGGCAGGTGGCTACACCTTC.

This clonotype appeared a few times. The CDR3 coding sequence is TGTGCCACCAGCAGAGAGGGGACAGGGGTGAGGGGAGAGACCCAGTACTTC. This translates into CATSREGTGVRGETQYF. The rearrangement links TRBV15 to TRBJ2-5; 10 bases are a match to TRBD1. There are 17 residues in the CDR3. Germline V lookup: CDR1 LNHNV, CDR2 YYDKDF (reference sequence). The ends lost 0 bases at V and 4 bases at J; junction bases unmatched: 8.

The chain uses TRBV3-1 and TRBJ1-5; D gene unclear. Germline CDR1 and CDR2: LGHDT and YNNKEL (reference sequence). This CDR3 is 15 amino acids long. V shed 1 base and J shed 4 bases, with 11 bases lying between them. CDR3 in amino acids: CASSQGNAGNQPQHF. The DNA for the CDR3 is TGTGCCAGCAGCCAAGGAAACGCGGGAAATCAGCCCCAGCATTTT.

The chain joins TRBV7-6 to TRBJ1-4, with 8 bases fitting TRBD1. V was pared by 2 bases and J by 8 bases, with 10 bases of the junction left unmatched. The CDR3 loop spans 16 amino acids. Germline CDR1 SGHVS, CDR2 FNYEAQ. The CDR3 sequence: CASSLWAGQDREKLFF. In nucleotides, the CDR3 is TGTGCCAGCAGCTTATGGGCGGGACAGGACAGGGAAAAACTGTTTTTT. Looking up the rest from reference TRBV7-6 and TRBJ1-4 gives the full variable domain: GAGVSQSPRYKVTKRGQDVALRCDPISGHVSLYWYRQALGQGPEFLTYFNYEAQQDKSGLPNDRFSAERPEGSISTLTIQRTEQRDSAMYRCASSLWAGQDREKLFFGSGTQLSVL.

This chain joins TRBV5-1 and TRBJ1-2, with D maybe TRBD1 (5 bases). Germline assignment: CDR1 SGHRS and CDR2 YFSETQ. This CDR3 has 14 residues. The V end lost 0 bases, the J end lost 7 bases, and 13 bases lay between the germline ends. The CDR3 sequence is CASSLAGLSFGYTF. The DNA for the CDR3 is TGCGCCAGCAGCTTGGCAGGGTTAAGTTTTGGCTACACCTTC. The full variable domain, in which reference TRBV5-1 and TRBJ1-2 provide the parts outside the CDR3, is KAGVTQTPRYLIKTRGQQVTLSCSPISGHRSVSWYQQTPGQGLQFLFEYFSETQRNKGNFPGRFSGRQFSNSRSEMNVSTLELGDSALYLCASSLAGLSFGYTFGSGTRLTVV.

This chain uses TRBV7-6 with TRBJ2-7, with D perhaps TRBD1 or TRBD2 (5 bases each). The CDR3 is 16 amino acids. V lost 1 base and J lost 1, with 14 bases in between. CDR1 is SGHVS, CDR2 FNYEAQ, per germline. DNA of the CDR3: TGTGCCAGCAGCTTAGAGCCAGGGAGTTTATCCTACGAGCAGTACTTC. Encoded protein: CASSLEPGSLSYEQYF. Based on the CDR3 plus reference TRBV7-6 and TRBJ2-7, the full variable domain is GAGVSQSPRYKVTKRGQDVALRCDPISGHVSLYWYRQALGQGPEFLTYFNYEAQQDKSGLPNDRFSAERPEGSISTLTIQRTEQRDSAMYRCASSLEPGSLSYEQYFGPGTRLTVT.

This clonotype has more than one count but fewer than ten. This chain links TRBV4-1 with TRBJ2-5; D is unclear. V lost 1 base and J 4 bases, leaving 7 bases between the germline ends. The CDR3 has 13 amino acids. The germline V gene has CDR1 MGHRA and CDR2 YSYEKL. The CDR3 region has the DNA TGCGCCAGCAGCCAAGCCCCCCCAGAGACCCAGTACTTC. This gives the protein CASSQAPPETQYF.

This clonotype turned up a few times. V usage is TRBV7-8 and J usage is TRBJ2-2, with unresolved D. V lost 3 bases to trimming and J lost 1 base, with 9 bases between them. The CDR3 has 15 amino acids. Germline V gene data show CDR1 as SGHVS and CDR2 as FQNEAQ. The CDR3 region has the DNA TGTGCCAGCAGCTTGGGTAGTAAGAACACCGGGGAGCTGTTTTTT. Translating it yields CASSLGSKNTGELFF.

The chain couples TRBV9 to TRBJ1-2; D is uncertain. Germline CDR1 is SGDLS and CDR2 is YYNGEE. Trimming left V 6 bases short and J 7 bases short, with 16 bases between. The CDR3 is 13 amino acids. The CDR3 loop is CASTRATNGGYTF. In nucleotides, the CDR3 is TGTGCCAGCACGAGGGCTACCAACGGTGGCTACACCTTC. The whole variable domain, filled in from reference TRBV9 and TRBJ1-2, reads DSGVTQTPKHLITATGQRVTLRCSPRSGDLSVYWYQQSLDQGLQFLIQYYNGEERAKGNILERFSAQQFPDLHSELNLSSLELGDSALYFCASTRATNGGYTFGSGTRLTVV.